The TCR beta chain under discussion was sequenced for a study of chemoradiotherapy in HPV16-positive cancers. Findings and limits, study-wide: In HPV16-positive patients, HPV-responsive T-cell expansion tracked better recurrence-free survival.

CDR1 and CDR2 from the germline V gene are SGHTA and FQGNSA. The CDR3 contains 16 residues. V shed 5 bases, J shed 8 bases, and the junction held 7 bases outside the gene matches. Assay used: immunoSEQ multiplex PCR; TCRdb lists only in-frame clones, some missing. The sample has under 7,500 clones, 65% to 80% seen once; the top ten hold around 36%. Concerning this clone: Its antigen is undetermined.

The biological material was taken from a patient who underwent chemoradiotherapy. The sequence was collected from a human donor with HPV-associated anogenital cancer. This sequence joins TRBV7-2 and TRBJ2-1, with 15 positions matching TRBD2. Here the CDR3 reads CASSAGLAGGPDEQFF. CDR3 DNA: TGTGCCAGCAGCGCCGGACTAGCGGGAGGGCCCGATGAGCAGTTCTTC.